The rows below give T cell receptor beta chains drawn from one sample of a study of blood T cell repertoires in COVID-19. Method: immunoSEQ multiplex PCR; TCRdb's copy keeps in-frame clones and lacks some. Of about 44,000 clones detected, approximately 82% appear once; the ten largest clones hold about 4%. Sequencing was done on a sample of peripheral blood. The source of these receptors is a woman aged 70-85 years with acute or convalescent COVID-19. Each CDR3 is given with its conserved first and last residue. D genes are given only for firm matches. The size of a clone is reported for some rows only, either as once, few or many, or as a class for expanded clones.

>-|TRBJ2-2|TRBV6-5|-
CASSPLEPARGELFF
TGTGCCAGCAGCCCACTAGAACCCGCTAGAGGGGAGCTGTTTTTT
>-|TRBJ1-2|TRBV7-2|TRBD1
CASSPVGTGAYGYTF
TGTGCCAGCAGCCCCGTCGGGACAGGGGCCTATGGCTACACCTTC
>-|TRBJ2-4|TRBV27|-
CASSTLKTGPAKNIQYF
TGTGCCAGCAGTACGCTCAAGACAGGTCCAGCCAAAAACATTCAGTACTTC
>-|TRBJ2-1|TRBV6-4|TRBD2
CASSISGSSYNEQFF
TGTGCCAGCAGCATTAGCGGGAGCTCCTACAATGAGCAGTTCTTC
>few|TRBJ2-7|TRBV27|-
CASSLEFGLDFPYEQYF
TGTGCCAGCAGTTTAGAATTTGGGCTGGACTTCCCCTACGAGCAGTACTTC
>-|TRBJ2-7|TRBV21-1|-
CASSTTHYEQYF
TGTGCCAGCAGCACTACCCACTACGAGCAGTACTTC
>-|TRBJ2-2|TRBV29-1|-
CSVQPGAGELFF
TGCAGCGTTCAACCCGGGGCCGGGGAGCTGTTTTTT
>once|TRBJ2-7|TRBV19|-
CASSIQGGAVSYEQYF
TGTGCCAGTAGTATACAGGGAGGAGCGGTCTCCTACGAGCAGTACTTC
>-|TRBJ2-5|TRBV11-2|TRBD2
CASSAGTSGRETQYF
TGTGCCAGCAGCGCCGGGACTAGCGGGAGAGAGACCCAGTACTTC
>-|TRBJ2-1|TRBV15|TRBD2
CATSRVLAGVRNEQFF
TGTGCCACCAGCAGAGTCCTGGCGGGGGTGAGGAATGAGCAGTTCTTC
>-|TRBJ2-1|TRBV28|TRBD2
CASSTLPVAGGDNEQFF
TGTGCCAGCAGCACTCTTCCGGTGGCGGGAGGGGACAATGAGCAGTTCTTC
>-|TRBJ2-1|TRBV7-2|-
CASRLRGTLSYNEQFF
TGTGCCAGCAGGTTACGGGGGACTCTCTCCTACAATGAGCAGTTCTTC
>once|TRBJ1-6|TRBV6-2/TRBV6-3|-
CASSWREIYNSPLHF
TGTGCCAGCAGTTGGAGGGAAATTTATAATTCACCCCTCCACTTT
>-|TRBJ2-5|TRBV28|TRBD2
CASNKPLPSGETQYF
TGTGCCAGCAACAAGCCACTCCCTAGCGGGGAGACCCAGTACTTC
>-|TRBJ1-2|TRBV29-1|-
CSVEEVGKGYGYTF
TGCAGCGTTGAAGAAGTCGGGAAAGGCTATGGCTACACCTTC
>-|TRBJ1-5|TRBV19|-
CASSGSQGGVGPQHF
TGTGCCAGTAGTGGGTCCCAGGGAGGGGTTGGGCCCCAGCATTTT
>-|TRBJ1-2|TRBV29-1|TRBD1
CSAWTGGRGYTF
TGCAGCGCGTGGACAGGGGGCAGGGGCTACACCTTC
>-|TRBJ2-7|TRBV15|TRBD1
CATSRWTGGYEQYF
TGTGCCACCAGCAGGTGGACAGGGGGGTACGAGCAGTACTTC
>-|TRBJ2-1|TRBV29-1|TRBD1
CSVGAGGLPGNSYNEQFF
TGCAGCGTTGGGGCAGGGGGCCTACCTGGAAATTCCTACAATGAGCAGTTCTTC
>-|TRBJ2-5|TRBV7-9|-
CASRRDGQRETQYF
TGTGCCAGCAGACGCGATGGGCAAAGAGAGACCCAGTACTTC
>-|TRBJ2-3|TRBV7-6|TRBD1
CASSPTGGSAGTDTQYF
TGTGCCAGCAGCCCCACAGGGGGGTCAGCGGGCACAGATACGCAGTATTTT
>once|TRBJ2-7|TRBV15|TRBD1
CATQDRGNEQYF
TGTGCCACCCAAGACAGGGGCAACGAGCAGTACTTC
>-|TRBJ2-3|TRBV11-3|-
CASSLAVTALGDTQYF
TGTGCCAGCAGCTTAGCGGTCACCGCCCTCGGGGATACGCAGTATTTT
>-|TRBJ2-1|TRBV7-9|-
CASSLRVGSPYNEQFF
TGTGCCAGCAGCTTGCGGGTCGGGAGCCCCTACAATGAGCAGTTCTTC
>-|TRBJ2-1|TRBV18|-
CASSPLYGEQFF
TGTGCCAGCTCACCACTTTACGGTGAGCAGTTCTTC
>-|TRBJ1-1|TRBV21-1|-
CASSNSQGDMNTEAFF
TGTGCCAGCAGCAATTCACAGGGCGATATGAACACTGAAGCTTTCTTT
>-|TRBJ1-2|TRBV13|-
CASSLRGHLNYGYTF
TGTGCCAGCAGCTTAAGAGGACACCTTAACTATGGCTACACCTTC
>-|TRBJ2-7|TRBV5-1|-
CASTFNGGEQYF
TGCGCCAGCACATTCAACGGAGGCGAGCAGTACTTC
>-|TRBJ2-1|TRBV11-2|-
CASSAEIYNEQFF
TGTGCCAGTTCGGCGGAGATCTACAATGAGCAGTTCTTC
>-|TRBJ2-5|TRBV9|-
CASSVVGGTGTQYF
TGTGCCAGCAGCGTAGTGGGGGGTACAGGGACCCAGTACTTC